A single sample is the source of the 5 T cell receptor beta chains below, sequenced in a study of neurological immune-mediated disorders. TCRdb fed the 5' RACE reads into MiXCR, producing one record per CDR3 protein. Of about 65,000 distinct CDR3 sequences in the sample, 3.5% to 5% are singletons; the top ten hold more than 2.5%. Input material: PBMCs. Every receptor here comes from a man aged 50-60 years with multiple sclerosis.

Ten or more counts support this clonotype. The chain recombines TRBV20-1 with TRBJ2-5; no clear D gene. This CDR3 comprises 15 residues. Germline V lookup: CDR1 DFQATT, CDR2 SNEGSKA (reference sequence). The V end was cut by 4 bases, the J end by 2 bases, with 17 bases between. CDR3 amino acids: CSATPVSPIQETQYF. The CDR3 DNA reads as TGCAGTGCTACCCCTGTCTCGCCTATACAAGAGACCCAGTACTTC.

This clonotype was found many times. The chain combines TRBV7-8 with TRBJ2-6; perhaps TRBD1 as D (6 bases). The CDR3 length is 15 residues. CDR1 is SGHVS, CDR2 FQNEAQ, per germline. Trimming shortened V by 4 bases and J by 1 base, and 8 bases separated the two germline ends. This CDR3 reads CASSYQGSGANVLTF. CDR3 DNA: TGTGCCAGCAGCTACCAGGGGTCTGGGGCCAACGTCCTGACTTTC.

There are many counts of this clonotype. The chain carries TRBV7-8 and TRBJ1-5, with D possibly matching TRBD1 (6 bases). The CDR3 loop spans 15 amino acids. The germline V gene encodes CDR1 SGHVS and CDR2 FQNEAQ. With 2 bases removed from V and 7 bases from J, the gap between germline ends came to 15 bases. In nucleotides, the CDR3 is TGTGCCAGCAGCTTATCGGGAGGGGGAGAACAGCCCCAGCATTTT. Its protein is CASSLSGGGEQPQHF.

A few counts support this clonotype. The chain couples TRBV5-1 to TRBJ2-2; D gene uncertain. Germline V gene lookup returns CDR1 SGHRS and CDR2 YFSETQ. V lost 1 base and J 6 bases, leaving 7 bases between the germline ends. This CDR3 spans 13 amino acids. DNA of the CDR3: TGCGCCAGCAGCTTGTTGCTCCCCGGGGAGCTGTTTTTT. Protein sequence: CASSLLLPGELFF.

This clonotype came up a few times. This may arise from a read error, as a much more abundant clone is one base away. Here the CDR3 DNA reads TGTGCCAGCAGTTTCCAAAGCGACGGGGAGCTGTTTTTT. Protein: CASSFQSDGELFF. This rearrangement joins TRBV12-3 or TRBV12-4 to TRBJ2-2, with unresolved D. V lost 3 bases and J 7 bases, leaving 9 bases between the germline ends. This CDR3 comprises 13 residues.